The 28 T cell receptor beta chains presented below share a single source sample, sequenced in a study of tumor-infiltrating lymphocytes in primary liver carcinoma. RNA isolated from unsorted whole blood supplied the blood RNA, with germline DNA also extracted. Making TCR beta cDNA involved approximately 480 ng total RNA and a constant-region primer. Amplification in three nested multiplex PCR rounds with slightly modified ARM-PCR gave rise to TCR beta libraries. TRBV1-TRBV30 forward primers paired with a C-beta reverse primer were used in the first two PCR rounds, which ran roughly 9 cycles each. One entry per CDR3 protein results from TCRdb running MiXCR on the multiplex PCR reads. This table has fewer than 350,000 distinct CDR3 sequences, about 62% appearing once. The sequencing sample was made of peripheral blood. These receptors originate from a man aged 35 to 55 with primary liver carcinoma and hepatitis B virus infection.

Of note for this clonotype: In this CDR3 the conserved last residue, phenylalanine or tryptophan, is missing, so a read error is likely. This sequence joins TRBV5-4 and TRBJ2-5; D may be TRBD2 (6 bases). The CDR3 runs to 13 residues. The V end was cut by 7 bases, the J end by 5 bases, with 15 bases between. Germline V gives CDR1 SGHNT, CDR2 YYREEE (reference sequence). In nucleotides, the CDR3 is TGTGCCAGCGGCACCAGGGAGGCCGAGACCCAGTACCTC. The encoded protein is CASGTREAETQYL.

This clonotype was seen ten or more times. This sequence joins TRBV6-1 and TRBJ1-5, with a weak D call TRBD1 (6 bases). Germline CDR1 and CDR2: MNHNS and SASEGT. V gave up 7 bases and J gave up 7 bases, with 20 bases separating them. This CDR3 comprises 15 residues. CDR3 loop: CASTAGALGVQPQHF. The CDR3 DNA is TGTGCCAGCACGGCAGGGGCCTTAGGAGTACAGCCCCAGCATTTT.

The chain joins TRBV10-3 to TRBJ2-1, with 7 bases identical to TRBD2. V lost 7 bases to trimming and J lost 6 bases; unmatched junction nucleotides: 9. Germline loops: CDR1 ENHRY, CDR2 SYGVKD. CDR3 length: 14 amino acids. CDR3 DNA sequence: TGTGCCATCAAGGGCGGCGGGAGTTCCAATGAGCAGTTCTTC. It specifies CAIKGGGSSNEQFF.

With regard to this clonotype: A clone one base away is much larger, so this may be a read error. Written as DNA, the CDR3 is TGTGCCAGCAGACGACCGAGACTAGTTGATGGCTACACCTTC. Its translation: CASRRPRLVDGYTF. V usage is TRBV6-2 or TRBV6-3 and J usage is TRBJ1-2; no definite D call. Trimming stripped 6 bases from V and 6 bases from J, with 17 bases between. Per the germline V gene, CDR1 is MNHEY and CDR2 is SVGEGT. This CDR3 has 14 residues.

In the case of this clonotype: The junction shows a germline mismatch at one end, possibly a read error. The chain employs TRBV28 and TRBJ1-5; 8 bases fit TRBD1. Germline values: CDR1 MDHEN, CDR2 SYDVKM. The CDR3 consists of 14 residues. The CDR3 bases are TGTGCCAGCAGCGCGGGACAGGCGAATCAGCCCCAGCACTTT. Translated, it gives CASSAGQANQPQHF.

To note about this clonotype: At one end the junction does not follow the germline gene, possibly because of a read error. The chain combines TRBV11-1 with TRBJ2-7; a weak D match, TRBD2 (6 bases). Germline assignment: CDR1 SGHAT and CDR2 FQDESV (reference sequence). The length of the CDR3 is 16 residues. The CDR3 sequence: CASGLGRTVGRYEQYF. In nucleotides, the CDR3 is TGTGCCAGCGGCTTAGGGAGGACCGTCGGGAGATACGAGCAGTACTTC.

About this clonotype: One end of the junction fails to match germline, which may point to a read error. This chain connects TRBV29-1 to TRBJ2-7; the D gene is possibly TRBD1 (6 bases). Germline assignment: CDR1 SQVTM and CDR2 ANQGSEA. The CDR3 length is 12 residues. The CDR3 region is CSVDGTNYKQYF. The CDR3 nucleotides read TGCAGCGTTGACGGGACAAACTACAAGCAGTACTTC.

This clonotype was counted many times. The chain is built from TRBV4-3 and TRBJ2-7, with a possible D match to TRBD2 (5 bases). V was shortened by 0 bases and J by 3 bases, with 9 bases between the two germline ends. This CDR3 contains 14 residues. Germline V gene data show CDR1 as LGHNA and CDR2 as YSLEER. The CDR3 spells CASSQDSADYEQYF. DNA of the CDR3: TGCGCCAGCAGCCAAGATAGCGCAGACTACGAGCAGTACTTC.

About this clonotype itself: An end of the junction does not agree with germline; a read error may underlie this. The chain recombines TRBV29-1 with TRBJ2-3; 8 bases align to TRBD2. The CDR3 has 19 amino acids. In germline, CDR1 is SQVTM, CDR2 ANQGSEA. CDR3 residues: CSVEEQKLEAGEVTDTQYF. The DNA of the CDR3 is TGCAGTGTTGAAGAGCAAAAACTAGAAGCGGGAGAGGTCACAGATACGCAGTATTTT.

The rearrangement links TRBV5-1 to TRBJ2-5; TRBD1 is a possible D gene (5 bases). The germline V gene has CDR1 SGHRS and CDR2 YFSETQ. Trimming shortened V by 0 bases and J by 5 bases, and 11 bases separated the two germline ends. This CDR3 has 14 amino acids. In DNA, the CDR3 is TGCGCCAGCAGCTTGGCGCAGGGAAGCGAGACCCAGTACTTC. Protein sequence: CASSLAQGSETQYF.

In regard to this clonotype: A much larger clonotype is one base distant, so this may be a read error. The chain has TRBV10-3 and TRBJ2-7; TRBD2 is a possible D gene (5 bases). CDR3 length: 14 amino acids. Germline CDR1 and CDR2: ENHRY and SYGVKD. The V end lost 5 bases, the J end lost 1 base, and 12 bases lay between the germline ends. The CDR3 bases are TGTGCCATCAGTAGCATTAGCGAGTCCTACGAGCAGTACTTC. This encodes CAISSISESYEQYF.

This clonotype has only one observation. One end of the junction is discordant with germline, which a read error may explain. The V call is TRBV5-1, the J call TRBJ2-6; 9 bases agree with TRBD1. This CDR3 region has 18 residues. Germline V gives CDR1 SGHRS, CDR2 YFSETQ. The CDR3 sequence is CASNLLGTGNSGANVLTF. The CDR3 nucleotides are TGCGCCAGCAACTTGCTGGGGACAGGGAACTCTGGGGCCAACGTCCTGACTTTC.

In the case of this clonotype: A single base separates this from a much larger clone, so it may be a read error. V usage is TRBV6-6 and J usage is TRBJ2-5, with D possibly TRBD1 on 5 matching bases. V lost 2 bases, J lost 5 bases, and 12 bases lay in between. This CDR3 has 14 amino acids. Germline V lookup: CDR1 MNHNY, CDR2 SVGAGI (reference sequence). The CDR3 sequence is CASSYPGMEETQYF. The CDR3 bases are TGTGCCAGCAGTTACCCAGGGATGGAGGAGACCCAGTACTTC.

This clonotype has more than one count but fewer than ten. This may be a read error: a much more frequent sequence differs by one nucleotide. This chain joins TRBV6-5 and TRBJ1-1, with no clear D. CDR1 and CDR2 from the germline V gene are MNHEY and SVGAGI. This CDR3 is built from 14 residues. The V and J ends lost 4 bases and 4 bases respectively, with 13 bases between them. The CDR3 DNA is TGTGCCAGCAGTTCCCCCGGATGGAGCACTGAAGCTTTCTTT. Protein: CASSSPGWSTEAFF.

This clonotype was counted between two and nine times. This could be a read error, since a much larger clone is one nucleotide away. This chain uses TRBV6-2 or TRBV6-3 with TRBJ2-3; 12 positions match TRBD2. With 3 bases clipped from V and 3 bases from J, the junction kept 4 bases outside the gene matches. CDR3 length: 16 amino acids. The germline V gene has CDR1 MNHEY and CDR2 SVGEGT. The DNA for the CDR3 is TGTGCCAGCAGTTATCCGACTAGCGGGAGAACAGATACGCAGTATTTT. This codes for CASSYPTSGRTDTQYF.

Remarks on this clonotype: Possible read error: a much larger clone is one base away. The chain carries TRBV11-2 and TRBJ2-2; D not resolved. The CDR3 contains 15 residues. Germline V lookup: CDR1 SGHAT, CDR2 FQNNGV. The chain's CDR3 is CTSSLAVMNTGELFF. CDR3 coding DNA: TGTACCAGCAGCTTAGCAGTGATGAACACCGGGGAGCTGTTTTTT.

The V gene is TRBV29-1, the J gene TRBJ2-1; 10 bases are a match to TRBD2. The CDR3 consists of 13 residues. V lost 6 bases to trimming and J lost 8 bases; unmatched junction nucleotides: 7. The germline V gene encodes CDR1 SQVTM and CDR2 ANQGSEA. This chain's CDR3 is CSVTSGQLYEQFF. Here the CDR3 DNA reads TGCAGCGTGACTAGCGGGCAGCTCTATGAGCAGTTCTTC.

This clonotype was recorded at least ten times. The gene calls are TRBV6-1 and TRBJ1-5; D is possibly TRBD1 (5 bases). Germline V gene sequence: CDR1 MNHNS, CDR2 SASEGT. V shed 0 bases and J shed 5 bases, with 8 bases lying between them. CDR3 size: 14 residues. The CDR3 DNA reads as TGTGCCAGCAGTGAAGCGCGGGGGGATCAGCCCCAGCATTTT. Amino acids: CASSEARGDQPQHF.

This clonotype showed up just a few times. The V gene is TRBV5-1, the J gene TRBJ2-1, with 13 nucleotides matching TRBD2. This CDR3 region has 14 residues. Germline trimming cut 0 bases from V and 14 bases from J; bases unmatched to any gene: 5. The V gene's germline CDR1 is SGHRS and CDR2 YFSETQ. CDR3: CASSLEGTSGAEFF. CDR3 bases: TGCGCCAGCAGCTTGGAGGGGACTAGCGGGGCGGAGTTCTTC. Complete variable domain (other parts from reference TRBV5-1 and TRBJ2-1): KAGVTQTPRYLIKTRGQQVTLSCSPISGHRSVSWYQQTPGQGLQFLFEYFSETQRNKGNFPGRFSGRQFSNSRSEMNVSTLELGDSALYLCASSLEGTSGAEFFGPGTRLTVL.

There are many counts of this clonotype. V is TRBV6-6 and J is TRBJ2-7, with 7 bases that match TRBD1. The germline V gene encodes CDR1 MNHNY and CDR2 SVGAGI (reference sequence). This CDR3 has 14 residues. V was clipped by 8 bases and J by 0 bases; unmatched bases: 7. CDR3 sequence: CASGHRGSSYEQYF. The CDR3 bases are TGTGCCAGCGGCCACAGGGGATCCTCCTACGAGCAGTACTTC.

The chain uses TRBV20-1 and TRBJ2-3; possible D gene TRBD1, 5 bases. CDR1 is DFQATT, CDR2 SNEGSKA, per germline (reference sequence). V gave up 6 bases and J gave up 0 bases, with 16 bases separating them. This CDR3 region has 15 residues. The CDR3 nucleotides read TGCAGTGCAAATAGGGCAGGGTGTAGCACAGATACGCAGTATTTT. Its translation is CSANRAGCSTDTQYF.

This clonotype was observed a few times. The chain carries TRBV5-4 and TRBJ2-7, with D perhaps TRBD1 or TRBD2 (5 bases each). CDR1 is SGHNT and CDR2 is YYREEE in the germline V gene (reference sequence). The V end was cut by 4 bases, the J end by 5 bases, with 16 bases between. The CDR3 has 14 residues. The CDR3, as DNA: TGTGCCAGCAGCGTGCCGGGGCCAAACGACGAGCAGTACTTC. Its protein product is CASSVPGPNDEQYF.

In the case of this clonotype: It may be a read error: a sequence one base away is much more abundant. This chain connects TRBV4-2 to TRBJ1-6; unclear D gene. The CDR3 spans 15 residues. In germline, CDR1 is LGHNA, CDR2 YNFKEQ. DNA of the CDR3: TGTGCCAGCAACCAAGAAGAGGGAAATAATTCACCCCTCCACTTT. Encoded protein: CASNQEEGNNSPLHF.

As for this clonotype: The junction differs from germline at one of its ends, possibly a read error. V usage is TRBV5-6 and J usage is TRBJ2-2, with 11 bases identical to TRBD2. Looked up from germline, CDR1 is SGHDT and CDR2 is YYEEEE. The CDR3 has 21 amino acids. The CDR3 spells CASSLLMGTPGTSGYTEELFF. Written as DNA, the CDR3 is TGTGCCAGCAGCCTTTTGATGGGTACCCCCGGGACTAGCGGATACACCGAGGAGCTGTTCTTT.

CDR3 in amino acids: CASSDPGQGGHEQYF. In DNA form, the CDR3 reads TGTGCCAGCAGCGACCCGGGACAGGGAGGGCACGAGCAGTACTTC. The chain uses TRBV6-5 and TRBJ2-7; 9 nucleotides agree with TRBD1. Trimming at V came to 6 bases and at J to 5 bases, leaving 11 bases not matched to a gene. This CDR3 has 15 amino acids. Germline CDR1 reads MNHEY; CDR2 reads SVGAGI.

As for this clonotype: A read error may explain this, as a much larger clone is one base away. J is TRBJ1-2 and V is TRBV10-3; D is undetermined. There are 12 residues in the CDR3. The germline CDR1 and CDR2 sequences are ENHRY and SYGVKD. This chain's CDR3 is CAIKESNYDYTF. As DNA, the CDR3 is TGTGCCATCAAGGAGAGTAACTATGACTACACCTTC.

Details on this clonotype: Because the CDR3 is missing its conserved closing phenylalanine or tryptophan, this is likely a read error. Because the CDR3's place on the DNA is in doubt, the DNA is left out and the CDR3 is given as listed by TCRdb. The V and J genes are TRBV6-1 and TRBJ1-1. Germline V gene sequence: CDR1 MNHNS, CDR2 SASEGT. The CDR3 adds up to 11 amino acids, both ends counted. The CDR3 loop is CASVRTAEALS.

Points on this clonotype: The CDR3 carries no conserved terminal phenylalanine or tryptophan, so it likely arises from a read error. This chain links TRBV29-1 with TRBJ1-1; D might be TRBD1 (5 bases). CDR1 SQVTM and CDR2 ANQGSEA come from the germline V gene. CDR3 length equals 14 residues. Trimming removed 4 bases at V and 5 bases at J, with 17 bases between. CDR3 region: CSVAFDSSRTEAFL. Here the CDR3 DNA reads TGCAGCGTTGCTTTCGACAGCTCGCGGACTGAAGCTTTCCTT.